The clone carrying this T cell receptor beta chain was observed a single time. The antigen remains unidentified. This sample was included in a study of cytomegalovirus exposure and HLA in healthy donors. The PCR used 60 Vbeta and 13 Jbeta primers. Using immunoSEQ multiplex PCR, the repertoire was profiled, and TCRdb retains in-frame clones only, with some absent. Here the sample spans about 160,000 clones, roughly 71% being singletons. Study results and limitations: Specific recognition of CMV antigens was confirmed in vitro for a few chains (all CMV-associated).

This TCR was sampled from a woman aged 50 to 60 in good health and CMV-seropositive. Material for sequencing was PBMCs.

The CDR3 region is CASSVSQKGTEAFF. CDR3 in DNA: TGCGCCAGCAGCGTCAGTCAGAAGGGGACTGAAGCTTTCTTT. V usage is TRBV5-1 and J usage is TRBJ1-1; the D gene is possibly TRBD1 (5 bases). Between the trimmed V and J ends, which lost 4 bases and 5 bases, there was a span of 15 bases. The germline V gene has CDR1 SGHRS and CDR2 YFSETQ. This CDR3 region has 14 residues.